This T cell receptor (beta chain) derives from a study of T cell repertoires in cytomegalovirus infection. Findings and limits, study-wide: HLA-C-restricted CMV clonotypes gave the most frequent clonotype in two of eight donors.

Notes on this clonotype: Its target is not known. A much larger clonotype is one base distant, so this may be a read error.

TCRdb re-derived calls from the reads in MiXCR, one entry per CDR3 protein. This sample has about 920,000 distinct CDR3 sequences; approximately 30% occur once, and the top ten carry roughly 13%. Germline V gene data show CDR1 as ENHRY and CDR2 as SYGVKD. The CDR3 spans 21 residues. The chain recombines TRBV10-3 with TRBJ2-6; 8 bases match TRBD1. Specimen: cultured CD8+ T cells from PBMCs, collected from culture after CMV antigen stimulation. This receptor was obtained from a human donor in good health (CMV status not recorded). Some clones in this sample may be carry-over from other donors' samples. The CDR3 nucleotides are TGTGCCATCTGTGAGTCGGAAAGGTCGGACAGGGTACTTTCTGGGGCCAACGTCCTGACTTTC. This codes for CAICESERSDRVLSGANVLTF.